The clone carrying this T cell receptor (beta chain) was observed a few times. Its target is unknown. The data stem from a study of T-cell memory formation after mild COVID-19. CDR1 is PRHDT and CDR2 is FYEKMQ in the germline V gene (reference sequence). V gave up 5 bases and J gave up 0 bases; unmatched junction bases: 9. This CDR3 region has 18 residues. TCRdb recomputed calls from the 5' RACE reads with MiXCR, one row per CDR3 protein. The data hold about 340,000 distinct CDR3 sequences, with approximately 15% observed a single time. Findings and limits, study-wide: Clones shrinking from day 15 to 85 showed even CD4/CD8 mixes; later expanders tilted CD4+.

What was sequenced was PBMCs or a T cell subset sorted from them (not recorded which). The rearrangement links TRBV13 to TRBJ2-3; 12 positions agree with TRBD2. This clonotype was obtained from a man between 18 and 29 years old who had mild COVID-19 (a few samples of this study predate the infection). Cell type and time point are not known. Written as DNA, the CDR3 is TGTGCCAGCAGCGCCACTAGCGGGGGGCCCCCTAGCACAGATACGCAGTATTTT. This encodes CASSATSGGPPSTDTQYF.